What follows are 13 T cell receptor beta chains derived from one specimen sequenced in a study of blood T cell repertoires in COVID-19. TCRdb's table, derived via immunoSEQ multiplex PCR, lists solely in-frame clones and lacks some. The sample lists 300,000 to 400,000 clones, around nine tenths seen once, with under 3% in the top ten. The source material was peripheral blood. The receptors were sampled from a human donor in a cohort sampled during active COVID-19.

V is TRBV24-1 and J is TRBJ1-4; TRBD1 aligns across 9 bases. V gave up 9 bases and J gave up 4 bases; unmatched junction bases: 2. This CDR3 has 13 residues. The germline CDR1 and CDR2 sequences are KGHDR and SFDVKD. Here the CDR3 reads CATGTGFNEKLFF. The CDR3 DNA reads TGTGCCACCGGGACAGGGTTTAATGAAAAACTGTTTTTT.

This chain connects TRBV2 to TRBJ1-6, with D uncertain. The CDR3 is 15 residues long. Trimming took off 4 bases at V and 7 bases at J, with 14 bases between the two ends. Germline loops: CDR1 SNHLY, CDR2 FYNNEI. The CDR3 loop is CASSVLPGGNSPLHF. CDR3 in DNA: TGTGCCAGCAGTGTCCTGCCAGGAGGAAATTCACCCCTCCACTTT.

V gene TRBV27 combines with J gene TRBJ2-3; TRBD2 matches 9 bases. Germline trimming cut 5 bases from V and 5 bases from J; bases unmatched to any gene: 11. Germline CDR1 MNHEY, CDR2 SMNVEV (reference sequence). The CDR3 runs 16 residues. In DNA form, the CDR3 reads TGTGCCAGCAGTCCCTCTAGCGGGGAGTATAGAGATACGCAGTATTTT. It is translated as CASSPSSGEYRDTQYF.

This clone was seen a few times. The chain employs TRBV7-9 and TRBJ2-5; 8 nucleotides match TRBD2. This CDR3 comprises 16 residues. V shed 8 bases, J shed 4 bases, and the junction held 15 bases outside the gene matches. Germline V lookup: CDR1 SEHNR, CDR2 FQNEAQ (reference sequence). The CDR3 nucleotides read TGTGCCAGCGGAGGGCCGCGGACTAGCTTGGGAGAGACCCAGTACTTC. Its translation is CASGGPRTSLGETQYF. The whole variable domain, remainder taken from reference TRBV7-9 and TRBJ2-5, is DTGVSQNPRHKITKRGQNVTFRCDPISEHNRLYWYRQTLGQGPEFLTYFQNEAQLEKSRLLSDRFSAERPKGSFSTLEIQRTEQGDSAMYLCASGGPRTSLGETQYFGPGTRLLVL.

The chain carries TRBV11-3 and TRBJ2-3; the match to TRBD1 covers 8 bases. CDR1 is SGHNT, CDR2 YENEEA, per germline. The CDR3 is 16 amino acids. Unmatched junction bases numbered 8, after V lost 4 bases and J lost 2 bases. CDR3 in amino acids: CASSSPDRDLTDTQYF. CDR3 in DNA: TGTGCCAGCAGCTCGCCGGACAGGGACCTCACAGATACGCAGTATTTT.

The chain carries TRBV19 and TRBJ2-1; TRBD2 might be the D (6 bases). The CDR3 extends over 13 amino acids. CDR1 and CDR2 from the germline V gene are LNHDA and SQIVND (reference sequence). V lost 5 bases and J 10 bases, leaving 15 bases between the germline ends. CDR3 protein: CASSSQSGFEQFF. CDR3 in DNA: TGTGCCAGTAGTTCCCAAAGCGGGTTCGAGCAGTTCTTC.

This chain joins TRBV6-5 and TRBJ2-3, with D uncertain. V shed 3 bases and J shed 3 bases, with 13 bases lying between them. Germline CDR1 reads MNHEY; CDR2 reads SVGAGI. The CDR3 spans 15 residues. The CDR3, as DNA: TGTGCCAGCAGTTATGCCACAGCAAAGACAGATACGCAGTATTTT. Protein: CASSYATAKTDTQYF.

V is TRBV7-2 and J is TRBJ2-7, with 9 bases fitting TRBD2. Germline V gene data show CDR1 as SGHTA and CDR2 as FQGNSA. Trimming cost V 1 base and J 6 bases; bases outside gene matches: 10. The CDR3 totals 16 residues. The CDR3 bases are TGTGCCAGCAGCTTAGGGCGGCGGGGGGGCCTAGGCGAGCAGTACTTC. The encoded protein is CASSLGRRGGLGEQYF.

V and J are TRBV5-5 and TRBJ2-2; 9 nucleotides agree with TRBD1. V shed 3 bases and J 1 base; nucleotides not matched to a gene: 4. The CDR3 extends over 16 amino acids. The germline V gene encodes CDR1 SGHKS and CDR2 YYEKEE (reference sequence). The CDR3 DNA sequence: TGTGCCAGCAGCTCGGACAGGGGATTGAACACCGGGGAGCTGTTTTTT. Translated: CASSSDRGLNTGELFF.

In DNA form, the CDR3 reads TGTGCCAGCGCTATGGACAGGGGCACAGATACGCAGTATTTT. Encoded protein: CASAMDRGTDTQYF. V is TRBV7-3 and J is TRBJ2-3; TRBD1 matches at 8 bases. CDR3 length: 14 amino acids. The V gene end was trimmed by 8 bases and the J gene end by 1 base; junction bases not matched to a gene: 5. CDR1 and CDR2 from the germline V gene are SGHTA and FQGTGA. Full variable domain (remainder filled in from reference TRBV7-3 and TRBJ2-3): GAGVSQTPSNKVTEKGKYVELRCDPISGHTALYWYRQSLGQGPEFLIYFQGTGAADDSGLPNDRFFAVRPEGSVSTLKIQRTERGDSAVYLCASAMDRGTDTQYFGPGTRLTVL.

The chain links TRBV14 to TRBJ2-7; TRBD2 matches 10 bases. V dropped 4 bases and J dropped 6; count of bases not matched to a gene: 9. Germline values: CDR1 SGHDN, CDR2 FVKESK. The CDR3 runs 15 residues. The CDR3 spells CASSLKAGGPFEQYF. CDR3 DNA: TGTGCCAGCAGCCTGAAAGCGGGAGGGCCTTTCGAGCAGTACTTC.

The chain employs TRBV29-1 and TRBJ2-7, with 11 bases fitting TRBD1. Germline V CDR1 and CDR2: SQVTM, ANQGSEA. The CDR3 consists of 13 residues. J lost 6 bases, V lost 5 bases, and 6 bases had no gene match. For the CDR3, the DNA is TGCAGCGTTTACCTCGGGACAGGGGGCGAGCAGTACTTC. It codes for CSVYLGTGGEQYF.

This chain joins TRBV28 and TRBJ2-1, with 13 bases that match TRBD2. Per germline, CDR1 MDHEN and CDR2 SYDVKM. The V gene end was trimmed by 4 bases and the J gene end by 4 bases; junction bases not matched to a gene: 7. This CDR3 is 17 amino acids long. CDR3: CASSSYSLAGGYNEQFF. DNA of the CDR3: TGTGCCAGCAGTTCCTACTCACTAGCGGGAGGGTACAATGAGCAGTTCTTC.